One sample yielded the 21 T cell receptor beta chains listed below, sequenced in a study of cytomegalovirus exposure and HLA in healthy donors. The PCR made use of 60 Vbeta and 13 Jbeta primers. Measured with immunoSEQ multiplex PCR; TCRdb has only the in-frame clones, and not every one. The repertoire holds roughly 160,000 clones, with about 71% as singletons. Sequenced: PBMCs. The receptors derive from a woman in her twenties or thirties in good health and CMV-seronegative.

The genes are TRBV7-2 and TRBJ2-5, with TRBD2 matching 8 bases. The germline CDR1 and CDR2 sequences are SGHTA and FQGNSA. CDR3 size: 17 residues. V gave up 1 base and J gave up 3 bases; unmatched junction bases: 10. The DNA for the CDR3 is TGTGCCAGCAGCTTAGATGCTAGCGGGCCACTCAAAGAGACCCAGTACTTC. Translating gives CASSLDASGPLKETQYF.

The chain recombines TRBV4-1 with TRBJ2-1; no clear D gene. The CDR3 runs 17 residues. V dropped 6 bases and J dropped 3 bases, with 21 bases sitting between them. CDR1 is MGHRA and CDR2 is YSYEKL in the germline V gene. The CDR3 coding sequence is TGCGCCAGCAGACATGACGGCATATCTAGGCTCTACAATGAGCAGTTCTTC. It yields the protein CASRHDGISRLYNEQFF.

This chain links TRBV29-1 with TRBJ2-4, with 10 bases that match TRBD1. J lost 6 bases, V lost 8 bases, and 13 bases had no gene match. Germline assignment: CDR1 SQVTM and CDR2 ANQGSEA. There are 15 residues in the CDR3. For the CDR3, the DNA is TGCAGCTCTATTCCGGGACAGGGGCGAGGAAACATTCAGTACTTC. The encoded protein is CSSIPGQGRGNIQYF.

This clone occurred a few times. This chain uses TRBV18 with TRBJ1-5; tentative D call: TRBD1 (6 bases). The V gene lost 4 bases and the J gene lost 6 bases, with 13 bases spanning the gap. Germline CDR1 reads KGHSH; CDR2 reads LQKENI. The CDR3 contains 14 residues. This chain's CDR3 is CASSQQGLSQPQHF. CDR3 in DNA: TGTGCCAGCTCACAACAGGGTCTAAGTCAGCCCCAGCATTTT.

The rearrangement links TRBV28 to TRBJ2-1; either TRBD1 or TRBD2 may supply D (9 bases each). Germline CDR1 and CDR2: MDHEN and SYDVKM. CDR3 length: 17 residues. V was clipped by 6 bases and J by 8 bases, with 26 bases between them. The CDR3 nucleotides are TGTGCCAGCAGCCGTGACAGGGGGGCGATAGCGGGGGATGAGCAGTTCTTC. It specifies CASSRDRGAIAGDEQFF.

This clone was seen a few times. The genes are TRBV7-2 and TRBJ2-3; unclear D gene. CDR3 size: 15 residues. In germline, CDR1 is SGHTA, CDR2 FQGNSA. Trimming pared 5 bases from V and 1 base from J, leaving 13 bases between. For the CDR3, the DNA is TGTGCCAGCAGCCCAGGATCAAGACGCACAGATACGCAGTATTTT. Amino acid sequence: CASSPGSRRTDTQYF.

This clone occurred a few times. The V gene is TRBV6-6, the J gene TRBJ2-1, with TRBD1 identical over 9 bases. The germline gives CDR1 MNHNY, CDR2 SVGAGI (reference sequence). V lost 0 bases to trimming and J lost 5 bases; unmatched junction nucleotides: 2. The CDR3 has 15 amino acids. CDR3 in DNA: TGTGCCAGCAGTTACTCGGGACAGGGAAACAATGAGCAGTTCTTC. Translated: CASSYSGQGNNEQFF.

The V gene is TRBV6-5, the J gene TRBJ2-7, with D unclear. The CDR3 length is 16 residues. Germline values: CDR1 MNHEY, CDR2 SVGAGI. V was cut by 3 bases and J by 0 bases, with 15 bases left in between. In nucleotides, the CDR3 is TGTGCCAGCAGTTATGGCCGGGTCCCAAGCTCCTACGAGCAGTACTTC. It yields the protein CASSYGRVPSSYEQYF.

The chain uses TRBV5-6 and TRBJ2-5, with 7 bases identical to TRBD1. Gene TRBJ2-7 matches the end of the DNA better, so the J call may be wrong. The CDR3 covers 14 residues. CDR1 is SGHDT, CDR2 YYEEEE, per germline. DNA of the CDR3: TGTGCCAGCAGCTCAACCGGGACAGTCTACGAGCAGTACTTC. This sequence encodes CASSSTGTVYEQYF.

The rearrangement links TRBV28 to TRBJ1-2; 8 bases line up with TRBD1. The CDR3 is 14 residues long. Germline CDR1 and CDR2: MDHEN and SYDVKM. The V segment lost 5 bases and the J segment 4 bases; nucleotides outside the gene matches: 6. The DNA of the CDR3 is TGTGCCAGCAGTCTCAGGGGGCGTGGCTATGGCTACACCTTC. It yields the protein CASSLRGRGYGYTF.

The chain carries TRBV5-6 and TRBJ2-2; no clear D gene. CDR1 SGHDT and CDR2 YYEEEE come from the germline V gene. There are 16 residues in the CDR3. V lost 4 bases and J 1 base, leaving 14 bases between the germline ends. CDR3 sequence (DNA): TGTGCCAGCAGCCTGAGCACTCCCTGGAACACCGGGGAGCTGTTTTTT. Residues: CASSLSTPWNTGELFF. Full variable domain (remainder filled in from reference TRBV5-6 and TRBJ2-2): DAGVTQSPTHLIKTRGQQVTLRCSPKSGHDTVSWYQQALGQGPQFIFQYYEEEERQRGNFPDRFSGHQFPNYSSELNVNALLLGDSALYLCASSLSTPWNTGELFFGEGSRLTVL.

This sequence joins TRBV7-2 and TRBJ1-1, with TRBD1 matching over 8 bases. From germline, CDR1 is SGHTA and CDR2 FQGNSA. V dropped 2 bases and J dropped 1; count of bases not matched to a gene: 3. The CDR3 has 15 amino acids. The CDR3 sequence is CASSLRTGRNTEAFF. The DNA for the CDR3 is TGTGCCAGCAGCTTACGGACAGGGCGGAACACTGAAGCTTTCTTT. Complete variable domain (other parts from reference TRBV7-2 and TRBJ1-1): GAGVSQSPSNKVTEKGKDVELRCDPISGHTALYWYRQSLGQGLEFLIYFQGNSAPDKSGLPSDRFSAERTGGSVSTLTIQRTQQEDSAVYLCASSLRTGRNTEAFFGQGTRLTVV.

The chain recombines TRBV6-5 with TRBJ1-4; 9 bases fit TRBD1. Germline V gene lookup returns CDR1 MNHEY and CDR2 SVGAGI. The CDR3 consists of 13 residues. The trim removed 9 bases at V and 7 bases at J, leaving 6 bases unmatched. CDR3 nucleotides: TGTGCCAGTACAGGGGGCGCGGGTGAAAAACTGTTTTTT. Its translation is CASTGGAGEKLFF.

The chain joins TRBV5-4 to TRBJ2-1, with TRBD2 as a possible D gene (6 bases). The V end was cut by 2 bases, the J end by 8 bases, with 11 bases between. This CDR3 spans 13 amino acids. Germline V gene data show CDR1 as SGHNT and CDR2 as YYREEE (reference sequence). CDR3 in amino acids: CASSFGRSDEQFF. CDR3 nucleotides: TGTGCCAGCAGCTTTGGGAGGAGCGATGAGCAGTTCTTC. Combining the CDR3 with reference TRBV5-4 and TRBJ2-1 gives the whole variable domain ETGVTQSPTHLIKTRGQQVTLRCSSQSGHNTVSWYQQALGQGPQFIFQYYREEENGRGNFPPRFSGLQFPNYSSELNVNALELDDSALYLCASSFGRSDEQFFGPGTRLTVL.

V usage is TRBV5-4 and J usage is TRBJ2-1; 8 bases fit TRBD2. CDR1 is SGHNT and CDR2 is YYREEE in the germline V gene (reference sequence). V shed 7 bases, J shed 5 bases, and the junction held 5 bases outside the gene matches. CDR3 length: 13 amino acids. For the CDR3, the DNA is TGTGCCAGCGGGGGGACTAGAGACAATGAGCAGTTCTTC. Amino acid sequence: CASGGTRDNEQFF.

The chain joins TRBV27 to TRBJ1-1; TRBD1 is a possible D gene (5 bases). The CDR3 loop spans 12 amino acids. Deletions cut 6 bases from V and 7 bases from J, with 12 bases between. Germline CDR1 reads MNHEY; CDR2 reads SMNVEV (reference sequence). The CDR3 is CASSAGGGEAFF. In DNA form, the CDR3 reads TGTGCCAGCAGCGCAGGCGGGGGTGAAGCTTTCTTT.

This chain links TRBV5-6 with TRBJ2-7, with 8 bases lining up with TRBD1. The CDR3 runs 15 residues. Germline CDR1 is SGHDT and CDR2 is YYEEEE. J gave up 4 bases and V 4 bases, and 10 bases lay outside the gene matches. In nucleotides, the CDR3 is TGTGCCAGCAGCGGAGGACAGGGAAAGGGGTACGAGCAGTACTTC. It yields the protein CASSGGQGKGYEQYF.

This chain links TRBV7-2 with TRBJ1-2; 9 bases map to TRBD1. V was pared by 4 bases and J by 3 bases, with 9 bases of the junction left unmatched. CDR1 is SGHTA and CDR2 is FQGNSA in the germline V gene. The CDR3 consists of 16 residues. CDR3 region: CASSSVTGGAYYGYTF. The CDR3 DNA is TGTGCCAGCAGCTCGGTTACAGGGGGCGCTTACTATGGCTACACCTTC.

This chain connects TRBV27 to TRBJ2-3; 8 nucleotides agree with TRBD2. CDR3 length equals 14 residues. Losses at the gene ends were 6 bases for V and 4 bases for J; bases not matched to a gene: 6. Germline lookup yields CDR1 MNHEY and CDR2 SMNVEV (reference sequence). The CDR3, as DNA: TGTGCCAGCAGCGCTTTCGGGAGGGCAGATACGCAGTATTTT. Protein: CASSAFGRADTQYF.

This clone turned up a few times. This chain uses TRBV18 with TRBJ2-7; 10 nucleotides match TRBD1. The CDR3 is 15 residues long. V gave up 3 bases and J gave up 2 bases; unmatched junction bases: 4. Germline CDR1 and CDR2: KGHSH and LQKENI. Here the CDR3 reads CASSPGQGVTYEQYF. CDR3 DNA: TGTGCCAGCTCACCTGGACAGGGGGTCACCTACGAGCAGTACTTC.

The chain combines TRBV7-2 with TRBJ1-1, with D possibly matching TRBD1 (5 bases). V lost 0 bases to trimming and J lost 11 bases, with 13 bases between them. Germline lookup yields CDR1 SGHTA and CDR2 FQGNSA. The CDR3 sequence is 13 residues long. CDR3 coding DNA: TGTGCCAGCAGCTTAGCGGGCGGGGGTGGCGCTTTCTTT. Amino acids: CASSLAGGGGAFF.